A selection of T cell receptor beta chains follows, all from one sample in a study of response to subunit inactivated influenza vaccine. TCRdb redid the calling of the RT-PCR reads with MiXCR, one entry per CDR3 protein. The sample lists some 500,000 distinct CDR3 sequences, roughly 23% seen once, with under 2.5% in the top ten. This sample comprised CD4+ T cells sorted from PBMCs, obtained approximately 5 days after vaccination. Receptors originate from a man aged 45-65 years who received an inactivated influenza vaccine. Each CDR3 is given with its conserved first and last residue. The D gene is left open where the match is weak. Size is omitted from some rows. Given values are once, few, many or a class for expanded clones.

TRBJ2-5 | NA | TRBD1 | TRBV6-1 | TGTGCCAGCAGTGAACAGGGGGCAAAAGAGACCCAGTACTTC | CASSEQGAKETQYF
TRBJ2-7 | NA | NA | TRBV20-1 | TGCAGTGCTAGTCGAGTAAAGGACTCCTACGAGCAGTACTTC | CSASRVKDSYEQYF
TRBJ1-1 | NA | NA | TRBV20-1 | TGCAGTGCCCCTAGACCCGGTTCGTACACTGAAGCTTTCTTT | CSAPRPGSYTEAFF
TRBJ2-1 | NA | NA | TRBV2 | TGTGCCAGCAGTGAAGACACCCAGGGAGGCCCTGGCTACAATGAGCAGTTCTTC | CASSEDTQGGPGYNEQFF
TRBJ1-5 | NA | NA | TRBV20-1 | TGCAGTGCTAGTAACAGTGGAAGCGGGCCCCAGCATTTT | CSASNSGSGPQHF
TRBJ2-3 | few | TRBD1 | TRBV6-5 | TGTGCCAGCAGTTATGCGGGGACAGGGTCAGATACGCAGTATTTT | CASSYAGTGSDTQYF
TRBJ1-1 | NA | NA | TRBV6-2/TRBV6-3 | TGTGCCAGCACCAAAGACGGATTTCCCGCTGAAGCTTTCTTT | CASTKDGFPAEAFF
TRBJ2-1 | NA | TRBD2 | TRBV18 | TGTGCCAGCTCACGCCGCGGGACTAGCGGTGGCTCCTACAATGAGCAGTTCTTC | CASSRRGTSGGSYNEQFF
TRBJ2-7 | NA | TRBD2 | TRBV29-1 | TGCAGCGTTGGGGCCTTTATTGCGGGAGGGACCTACGAGCAGTACTTC | CSVGAFIAGGTYEQYF
TRBJ2-7 | NA | TRBD1 | TRBV5-1 | TGCGCCAGCAGCTTGGGACAGGGTGGGGACGAGCAGTACTTC | CASSLGQGGDEQYF
TRBJ2-7 | few | TRBD2 | TRBV12-3/TRBV12-4 | TGTGCCAGCAGTTTATCGGTGGTAGCGGGGGCGGACGAGCAGTACTTC | CASSLSVVAGADEQYF
TRBJ1-1 | few | TRBD1 | TRBV5-1 | TGCGCCAGCAGCGTCGGGACAGGGGAGGGCACTGAAGCTTTCTTT | CASSVGTGEGTEAFF
TRBJ1-5 | NA | NA | TRBV5-5 | TGTGCCAGCAGCTTGGAAATGAGGGGCAATCAGCCCCGGCATTTT | CASSLEMRGNQPRHF
TRBJ2-3 | NA | NA | TRBV11-1 | TGTGCCAGCAGCTTACCCCCCGGTACATGGGTTGCTAGCACAGATACGCAGTATTTT | CASSLPPGTWVASTDTQYF
TRBJ2-1 | NA | NA | TRBV6-2/TRBV6-3 | TGTGCCAGCAACGACGGAAGGTTCTACAATGAGCAGTTCTTC | CASNDGRFYNEQFF
TRBJ2-3 | NA | NA | TRBV21-1 | TGTGCCAGCAGCAAAGACTGGCTAGCGGAGAGCACAGATACGCAGTATTTT | CASSKDWLAESTDTQYF
TRBJ2-5 | NA | NA | TRBV7-8 | TGTGCCAGCAGCGCCCGGCGTATCCGGGGGACCCAGTACTTC | CASSARRIRGTQYF
TRBJ2-1 | NA | TRBD2 | TRBV5-6 | TGTGCCAGCAGCTTGTTCGGCGGGGGGGACAATGAGCAGTTCTTC | CASSLFGGGDNEQFF
TRBJ2-5 | few | NA | TRBV9 | TGTGCCAGCAGCGTCGCCCCTACAGGGTCGGGAGAGACCCAGTACTTC | CASSVAPTGSGETQYF
TRBJ2-2 | NA | NA | TRBV10-3 | TGTGCCATCAGTGGCCCTTCGGGCGGGACCGGTCCGGGGGAGCTGTTTTTT | CAISGPSGGTGPGELFF
TRBJ2-1 | NA | TRBD2 | TRBV2 | TGTGCCTTACAGCGGGGGACTCTCTCCTACAATGAGCAGTTCTTC | CALQRGTLSYNEQFF
TRBJ2-5 | NA | NA | TRBV7-9 | TGTGCCAGCAGCTTAGCGGAGGCCAATAGGTGGGAGACCCAGTACTTC | CASSLAEANRWETQYF
TRBJ2-2 | NA | TRBD2 | TRBV12-3/TRBV12-4 | TGTGCCAGCAGTTTAGTAGCGGGAGCCGTCACCGGGGAGCTGTTTTTT | CASSLVAGAVTGELFF